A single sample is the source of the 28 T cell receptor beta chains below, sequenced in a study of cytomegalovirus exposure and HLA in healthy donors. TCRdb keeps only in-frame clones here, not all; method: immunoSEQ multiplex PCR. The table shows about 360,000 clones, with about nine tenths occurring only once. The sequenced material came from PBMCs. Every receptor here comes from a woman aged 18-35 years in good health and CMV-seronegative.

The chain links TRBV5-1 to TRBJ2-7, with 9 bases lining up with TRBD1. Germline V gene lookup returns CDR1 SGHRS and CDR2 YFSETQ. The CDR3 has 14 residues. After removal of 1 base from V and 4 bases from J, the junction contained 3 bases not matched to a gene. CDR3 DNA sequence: TGCGCCAGCAGCTTGACAGGGGGCGCGTACGAGCAGTACTTC. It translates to CASSLTGGAYEQYF.

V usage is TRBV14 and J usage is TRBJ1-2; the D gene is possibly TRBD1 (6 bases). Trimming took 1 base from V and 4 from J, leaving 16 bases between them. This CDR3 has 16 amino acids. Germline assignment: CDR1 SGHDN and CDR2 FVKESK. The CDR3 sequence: CASSQASTGGGYGYTF. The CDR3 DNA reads TGTGCCAGCAGCCAAGCCTCAACGGGGGGCGGCTATGGCTACACCTTC.

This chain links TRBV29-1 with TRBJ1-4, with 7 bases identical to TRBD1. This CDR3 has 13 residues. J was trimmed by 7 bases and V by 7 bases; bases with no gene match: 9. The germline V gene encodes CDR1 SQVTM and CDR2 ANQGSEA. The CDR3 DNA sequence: TGCAGCGCCAAGACAGGGATAAGTGAAAAACTGTTTTTT. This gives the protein CSAKTGISEKLFF. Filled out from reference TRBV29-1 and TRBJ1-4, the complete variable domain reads SAVISQKPSRDICQRGTSLTIQCQVDSQVTMMFWYRQQPGQSLTLIATANQGSEATYESGFVIDKFPISRPNLTFSTLTVSNMSPEDSSIYLCSAKTGISEKLFFGSGTQLSVL.

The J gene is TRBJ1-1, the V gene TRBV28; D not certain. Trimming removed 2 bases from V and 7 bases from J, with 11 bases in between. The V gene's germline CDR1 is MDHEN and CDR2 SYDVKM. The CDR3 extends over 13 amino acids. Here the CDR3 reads CASSLGGRGEAFF. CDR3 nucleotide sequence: TGTGCCAGCAGTTTAGGCGGCCGGGGTGAAGCTTTCTTT. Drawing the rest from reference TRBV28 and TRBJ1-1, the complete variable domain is DVKVTQSSRYLVKRTGEKVFLECVQDMDHENMFWYRQDPGLGLRLIYFSYDVKMKEKGDIPEGYSVSREKKERFSLILESASTNQTSMYLCASSLGGRGEAFFGQGTRLTVV.

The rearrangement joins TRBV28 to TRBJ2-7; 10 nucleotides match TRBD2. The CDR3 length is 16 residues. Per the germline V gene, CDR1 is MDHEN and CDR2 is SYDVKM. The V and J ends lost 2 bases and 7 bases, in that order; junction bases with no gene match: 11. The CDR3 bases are TGTGCCAGCAGTTTAACCCCGATACTAGCGGGAAGGGAGCAGTACTTC. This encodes CASSLTPILAGREQYF.

CDR3 nucleotides: TGTGCCAGCAGAGGGCTAGCGGGTTTCAATGAGCAGTTCTTC. Its protein is CASRGLAGFNEQFF. This rearrangement joins TRBV2 to TRBJ2-1, with 8 bases fitting TRBD2. Germline CDR1 is SNHLY and CDR2 is FYNNEI. The CDR3 is 14 amino acids. V was clipped by 6 bases and J by 6 bases; unmatched bases: 7.

The CDR3, as DNA: TGTGCCACGGGCGGGCGAGGCCTAACGGGCTATGGCTACACCTTC. Translation gives CATGGRGLTGYGYTF. The V gene is TRBV30, the J gene TRBJ1-2; D remains ambiguous. The CDR3 length is 15 residues. V gave up 8 bases and J gave up 4 bases, with 23 bases separating them. The germline gives CDR1 GTSNPN, CDR2 SVGIG (reference sequence).

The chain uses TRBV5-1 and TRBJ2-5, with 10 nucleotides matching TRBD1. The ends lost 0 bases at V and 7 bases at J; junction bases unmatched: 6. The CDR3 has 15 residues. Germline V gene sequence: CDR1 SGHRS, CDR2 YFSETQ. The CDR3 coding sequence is TGCGCCAGCAGCTTGGAGGGACAGGGGAGGGGGACCCAGTACTTC. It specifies CASSLEGQGRGTQYF.

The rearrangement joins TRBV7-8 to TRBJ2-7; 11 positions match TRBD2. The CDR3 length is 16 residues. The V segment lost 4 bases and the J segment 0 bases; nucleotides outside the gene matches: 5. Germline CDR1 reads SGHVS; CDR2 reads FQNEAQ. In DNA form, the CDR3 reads TGTGCCAGCAGCTCTAGACTAGCGGGACCCTCCTACGAGCAGTACTTC. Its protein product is CASSSRLAGPSYEQYF.

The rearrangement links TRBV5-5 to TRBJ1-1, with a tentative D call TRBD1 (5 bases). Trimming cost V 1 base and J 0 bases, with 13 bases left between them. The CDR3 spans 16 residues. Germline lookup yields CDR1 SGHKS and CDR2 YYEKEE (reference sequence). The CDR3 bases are TGTGCCAGCAGCTTGACAGGTGAGACCATGAACACTGAAGCTTTCTTT. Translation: CASSLTGETMNTEAFF.

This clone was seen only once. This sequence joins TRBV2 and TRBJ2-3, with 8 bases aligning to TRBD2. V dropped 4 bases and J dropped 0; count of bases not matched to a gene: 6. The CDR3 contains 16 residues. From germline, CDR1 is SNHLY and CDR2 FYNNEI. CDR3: CASSAGGTSSTDTQYF. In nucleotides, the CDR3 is TGTGCCAGCAGTGCGGGGGGGACTTCTAGCACAGATACGCAGTATTTT.

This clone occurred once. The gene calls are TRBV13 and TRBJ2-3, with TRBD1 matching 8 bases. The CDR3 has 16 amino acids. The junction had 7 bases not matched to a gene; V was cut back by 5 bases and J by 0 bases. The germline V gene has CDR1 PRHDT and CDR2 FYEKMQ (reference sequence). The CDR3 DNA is TGTGCCAGCAGCCCCCGGACAGGGTCGAGCACAGATACGCAGTATTTT. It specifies CASSPRTGSSTDTQYF.

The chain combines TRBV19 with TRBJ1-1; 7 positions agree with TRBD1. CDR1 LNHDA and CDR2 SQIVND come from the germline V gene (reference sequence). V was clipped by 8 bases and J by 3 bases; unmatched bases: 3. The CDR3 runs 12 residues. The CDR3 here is CASHRGYTEAFF. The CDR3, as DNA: TGTGCCAGTCACAGGGGATACACTGAAGCTTTCTTT.

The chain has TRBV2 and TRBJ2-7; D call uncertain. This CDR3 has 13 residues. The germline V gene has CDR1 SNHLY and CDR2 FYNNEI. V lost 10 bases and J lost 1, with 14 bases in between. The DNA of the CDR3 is TGTGCCACCGCCCTCAGCGAGTCCTACGAGCAGTACTTC. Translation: CATALSESYEQYF.

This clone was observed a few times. The CDR3 sequence: CASRARQGPYEQYF. As DNA, the CDR3 is TGTGCAAGTCGCGCGCGACAGGGCCCCTACGAGCAGTACTTC. The chain recombines TRBV12-2 with TRBJ2-7; the table's TRBD1 call for D was not verified on the DNA. TRBV12-2 is reported as a pseudogene. The CDR3 spans 14 residues.

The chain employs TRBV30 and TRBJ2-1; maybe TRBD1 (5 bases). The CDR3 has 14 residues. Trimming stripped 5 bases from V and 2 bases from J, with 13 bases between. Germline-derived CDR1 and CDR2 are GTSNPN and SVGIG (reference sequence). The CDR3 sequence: CAWDQGFTYNEQFF. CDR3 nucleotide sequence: TGTGCCTGGGACCAGGGTTTTACCTACAATGAGCAGTTCTTC.

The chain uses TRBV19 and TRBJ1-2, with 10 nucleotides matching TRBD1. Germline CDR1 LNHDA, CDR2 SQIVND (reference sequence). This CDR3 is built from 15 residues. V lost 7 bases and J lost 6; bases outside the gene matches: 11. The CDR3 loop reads CASTSDRGQMHGYTF. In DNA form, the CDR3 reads TGTGCCAGTACCTCCGACAGGGGGCAGATGCATGGCTACACCTTC.

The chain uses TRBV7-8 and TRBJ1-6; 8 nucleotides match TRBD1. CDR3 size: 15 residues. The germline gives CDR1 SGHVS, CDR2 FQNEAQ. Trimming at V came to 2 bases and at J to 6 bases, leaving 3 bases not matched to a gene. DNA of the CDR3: TGTGCCAGCAGCTTACAGCAGGGGGCTAATTCACCCCTCCACTTT. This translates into CASSLQQGANSPLHF.

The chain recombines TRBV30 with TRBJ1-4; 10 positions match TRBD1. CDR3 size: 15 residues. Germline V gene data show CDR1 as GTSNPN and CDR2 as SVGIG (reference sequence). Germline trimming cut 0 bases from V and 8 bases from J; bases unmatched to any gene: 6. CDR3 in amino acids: CAWSVDRGLGEKLFF. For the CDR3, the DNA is TGTGCCTGGAGTGTCGACAGGGGGCTAGGCGAAAAACTGTTTTTT. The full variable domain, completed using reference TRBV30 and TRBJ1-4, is SQTIHQWPATLVQPVGSPLSLECTVEGTSNPNLYWYRQAAGRGLQLLFYSVGIGQISSEVPQNLSASRPQDRQFILSSKKLLLSDSGFYLCAWSVDRGLGEKLFFGSGTQLSVL.

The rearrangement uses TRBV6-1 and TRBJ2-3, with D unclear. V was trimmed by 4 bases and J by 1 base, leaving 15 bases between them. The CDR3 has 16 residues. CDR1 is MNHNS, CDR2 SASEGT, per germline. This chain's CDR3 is CASSVDNLGGTDTQYF. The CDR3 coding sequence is TGTGCCAGCAGTGTCGATAACTTAGGAGGCACAGATACGCAGTATTTT.

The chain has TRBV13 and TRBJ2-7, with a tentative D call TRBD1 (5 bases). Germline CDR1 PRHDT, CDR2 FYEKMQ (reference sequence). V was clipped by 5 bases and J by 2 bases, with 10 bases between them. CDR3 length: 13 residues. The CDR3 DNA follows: TGTGCCAGCAGCCCGACAGCAACCTACGAGCAGTACTTC. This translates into CASSPTATYEQYF.

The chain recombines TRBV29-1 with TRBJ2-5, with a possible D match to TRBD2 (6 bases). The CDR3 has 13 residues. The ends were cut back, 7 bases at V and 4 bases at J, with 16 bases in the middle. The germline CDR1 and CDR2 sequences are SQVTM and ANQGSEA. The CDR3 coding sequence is TGCAGCGGGAGCGGGTCAGGGATAGAGACCCAGTACTTC. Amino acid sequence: CSGSGSGIETQYF. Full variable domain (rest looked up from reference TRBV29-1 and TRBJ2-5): SAVISQKPSRDICQRGTSLTIQCQVDSQVTMMFWYRQQPGQSLTLIATANQGSEATYESGFVIDKFPISRPNLTFSTLTVSNMSPEDSSIYLCSGSGSGIETQYFGPGTRLLVL.

The CDR3 is CASSDTVGKTQYF. The CDR3 region has the DNA TGCGCCAGCAGCGATACCGTCGGGAAGACCCAGTACTTC. The J gene is TRBJ2-5, the V gene TRBV5-1, with D maybe TRBD2 (5 bases). Germline values: CDR1 SGHRS, CDR2 YFSETQ. The CDR3 is made up of 13 amino acids. V dropped 4 bases and J dropped 6 bases, with 13 bases sitting between them.

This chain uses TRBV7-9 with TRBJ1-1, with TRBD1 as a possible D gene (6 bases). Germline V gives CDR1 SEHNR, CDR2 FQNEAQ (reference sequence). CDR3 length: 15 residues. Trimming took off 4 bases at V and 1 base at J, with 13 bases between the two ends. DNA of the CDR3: TGTGCCAGCAGCTCCTGGACAGAGGAGAACACTGAAGCTTTCTTT. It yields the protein CASSSWTEENTEAFF. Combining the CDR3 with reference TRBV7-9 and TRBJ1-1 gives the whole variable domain DTGVSQNPRHKITKRGQNVTFRCDPISEHNRLYWYRQTLGQGPEFLTYFQNEAQLEKSRLLSDRFSAERPKGSFSTLEIQRTEQGDSAMYLCASSSWTEENTEAFFGQGTRLTVV.

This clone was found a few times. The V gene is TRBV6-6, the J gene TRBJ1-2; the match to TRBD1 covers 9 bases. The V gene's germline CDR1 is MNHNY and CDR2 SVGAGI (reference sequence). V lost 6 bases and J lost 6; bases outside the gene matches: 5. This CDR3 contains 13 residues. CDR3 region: CASSLRDRDGYTF. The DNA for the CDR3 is TGTGCCAGCAGCCTCCGGGACAGGGATGGCTACACCTTC.

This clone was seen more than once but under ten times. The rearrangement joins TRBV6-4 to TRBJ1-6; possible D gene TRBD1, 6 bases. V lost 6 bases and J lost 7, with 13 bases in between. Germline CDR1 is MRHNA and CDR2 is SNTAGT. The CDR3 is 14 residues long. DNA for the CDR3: TGTGCCAGCAGCGAAGGGGGGGAGAATTCACCCCTCCACTTT. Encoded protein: CASSEGGENSPLHF.

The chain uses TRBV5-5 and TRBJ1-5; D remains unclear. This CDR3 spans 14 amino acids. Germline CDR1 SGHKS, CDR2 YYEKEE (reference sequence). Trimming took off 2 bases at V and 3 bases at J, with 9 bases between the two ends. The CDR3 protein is CASSLYQDNQPQHF. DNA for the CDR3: TGTGCCAGCAGCTTATACCAGGACAATCAGCCCCAGCATTTT.

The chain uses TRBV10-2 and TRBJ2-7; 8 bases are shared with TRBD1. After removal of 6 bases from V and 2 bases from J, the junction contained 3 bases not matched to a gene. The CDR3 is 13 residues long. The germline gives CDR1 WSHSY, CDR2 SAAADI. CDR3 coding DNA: TGCGCCAGCAGCGGGACAGGAACCTACGAGCAGTACTTC. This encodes CASSGTGTYEQYF.